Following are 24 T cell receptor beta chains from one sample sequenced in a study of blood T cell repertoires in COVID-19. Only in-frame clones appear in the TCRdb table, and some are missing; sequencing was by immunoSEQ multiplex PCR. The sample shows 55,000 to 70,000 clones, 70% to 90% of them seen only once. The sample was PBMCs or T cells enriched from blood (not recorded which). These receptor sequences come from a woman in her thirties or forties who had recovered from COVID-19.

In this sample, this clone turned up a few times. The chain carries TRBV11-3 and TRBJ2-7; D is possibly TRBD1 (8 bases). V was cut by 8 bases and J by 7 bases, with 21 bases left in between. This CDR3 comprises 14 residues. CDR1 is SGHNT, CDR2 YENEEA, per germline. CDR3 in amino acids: CASSPTGDYGEQYF. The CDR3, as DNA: TGTGCCAGCTCTCCGACAGGGGACTACGGGGAGCAGTACTTC.

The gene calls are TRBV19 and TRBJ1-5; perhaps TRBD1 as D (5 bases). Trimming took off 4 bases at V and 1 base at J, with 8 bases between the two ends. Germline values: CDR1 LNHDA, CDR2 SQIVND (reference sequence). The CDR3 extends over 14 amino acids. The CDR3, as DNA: TGTGCCAGTAGTAAGGGGATGAGCAATCAGCCCCAGCATTTT. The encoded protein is CASSKGMSNQPQHF. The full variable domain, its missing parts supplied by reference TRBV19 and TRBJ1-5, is DGGITQSPKYLFRKEGQNVTLSCEQNLNHDAMYWYRQDPGQGLRLIYYSQIVNDFQKGDIAEGYSVSREKKESFPLTVTSAQKNPTAFYLCASSKGMSNQPQHFGDGTRLSIL.

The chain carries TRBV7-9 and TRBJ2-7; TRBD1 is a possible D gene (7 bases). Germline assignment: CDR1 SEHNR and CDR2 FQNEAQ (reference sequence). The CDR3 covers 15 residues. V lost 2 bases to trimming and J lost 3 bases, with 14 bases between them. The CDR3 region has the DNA TGTGCCAGCAGCTTACTGCCCAGGGGGGACTACGAGCAGTACTTC. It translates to CASSLLPRGDYEQYF.

This CDR3 reads CATSGRGELFF. The CDR3, as DNA: TGTGCCACCAGTGGGAGGGGGGAGCTGTTTTTT. The chain carries TRBV11-2 and TRBJ2-2, with D tentatively TRBD2 (6 bases). This CDR3 contains 11 residues. V lost 10 bases to trimming and J lost 8 bases, with 11 bases between them. From germline, CDR1 is SGHAT and CDR2 FQNNGV.

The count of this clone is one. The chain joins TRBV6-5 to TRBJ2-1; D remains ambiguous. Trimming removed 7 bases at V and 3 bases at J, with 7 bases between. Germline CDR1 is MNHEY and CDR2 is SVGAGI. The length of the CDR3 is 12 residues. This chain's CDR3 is CASTGGYNEQFF. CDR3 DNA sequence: TGTGCCAGCACAGGTGGCTACAATGAGCAGTTCTTC.

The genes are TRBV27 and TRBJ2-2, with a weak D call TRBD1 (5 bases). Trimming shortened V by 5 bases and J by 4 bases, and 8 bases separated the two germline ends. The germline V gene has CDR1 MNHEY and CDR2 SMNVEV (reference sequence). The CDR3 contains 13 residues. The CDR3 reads CASSRQSTGELFF. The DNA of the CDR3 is TGTGCCAGCAGTCGACAGAGCACCGGGGAGCTGTTTTTT.

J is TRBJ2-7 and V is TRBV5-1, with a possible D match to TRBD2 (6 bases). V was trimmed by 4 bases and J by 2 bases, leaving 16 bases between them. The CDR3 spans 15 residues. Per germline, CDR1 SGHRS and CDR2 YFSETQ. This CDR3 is CASSPGAGGAYEQYF. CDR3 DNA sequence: TGCGCCAGCAGCCCGGGCGCAGGAGGGGCCTACGAGCAGTACTTC. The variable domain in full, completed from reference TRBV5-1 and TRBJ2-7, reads KAGVTQTPRYLIKTRGQQVTLSCSPISGHRSVSWYQQTPGQGLQFLFEYFSETQRNKGNFPGRFSGRQFSNSRSEMNVSTLELGDSALYLCASSPGAGGAYEQYFGPGTRLTVT.

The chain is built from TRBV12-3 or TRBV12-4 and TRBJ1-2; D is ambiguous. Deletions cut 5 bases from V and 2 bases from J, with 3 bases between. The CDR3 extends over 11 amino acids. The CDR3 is CASSRNYGYTF. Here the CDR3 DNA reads TGTGCCAGCAGTCGGAACTATGGCTACACCTTC.

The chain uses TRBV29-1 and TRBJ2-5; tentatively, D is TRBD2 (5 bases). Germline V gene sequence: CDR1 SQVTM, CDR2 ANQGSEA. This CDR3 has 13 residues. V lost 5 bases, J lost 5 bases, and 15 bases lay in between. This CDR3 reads CSVRGSVGETQYF. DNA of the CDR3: TGCAGCGTTCGGGGTAGTGTGGGGGAGACCCAGTACTTC. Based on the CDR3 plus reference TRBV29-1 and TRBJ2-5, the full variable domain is SAVISQKPSRDICQRGTSLTIQCQVDSQVTMMFWYRQQPGQSLTLIATANQGSEATYESGFVIDKFPISRPNLTFSTLTVSNMSPEDSSIYLCSVRGSVGETQYFGPGTRLLVL.

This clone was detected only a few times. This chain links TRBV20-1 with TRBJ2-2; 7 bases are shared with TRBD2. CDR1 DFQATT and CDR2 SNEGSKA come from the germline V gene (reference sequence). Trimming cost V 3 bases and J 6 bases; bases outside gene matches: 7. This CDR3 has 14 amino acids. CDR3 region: CSASGLAESGELFF. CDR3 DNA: TGCAGTGCTAGTGGTCTAGCGGAATCCGGGGAGCTGTTTTTT.

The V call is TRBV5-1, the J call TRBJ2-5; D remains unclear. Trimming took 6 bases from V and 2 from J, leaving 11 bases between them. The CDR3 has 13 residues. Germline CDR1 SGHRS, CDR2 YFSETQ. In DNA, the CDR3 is TGCGCCAGCAAGAGACTTCCGCAAGAGACCCAGTACTTC. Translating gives CASKRLPQETQYF.

CDR3 region: CASSQFARGNEQFF. The CDR3 DNA sequence: TGTGCCAGCAGCCAATTTGCCAGGGGAAATGAGCAGTTCTTC. This chain connects TRBV3-1 (or the pseudogene TRBV3-2) to TRBJ2-1; possibly TRBD1 for D (6 bases). The CDR3 runs to 14 residues. Trimming removed 2 bases from V and 7 bases from J, with 12 bases in between. The germline V gene encodes CDR1 LGHDT and CDR2 YNNKEL (reference sequence).

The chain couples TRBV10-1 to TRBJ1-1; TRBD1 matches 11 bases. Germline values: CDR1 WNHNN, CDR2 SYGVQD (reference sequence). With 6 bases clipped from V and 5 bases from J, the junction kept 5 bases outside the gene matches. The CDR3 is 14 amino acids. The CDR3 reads CASRAGTGGTEAFF. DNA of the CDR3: TGCGCCAGCAGGGCAGGGACAGGGGGGACTGAAGCTTTCTTT.

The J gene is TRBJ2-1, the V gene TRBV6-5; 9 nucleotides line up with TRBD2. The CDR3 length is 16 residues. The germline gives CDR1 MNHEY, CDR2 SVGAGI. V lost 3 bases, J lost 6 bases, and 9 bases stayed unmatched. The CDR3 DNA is TGTGCCAGCAGTTATACCGGGACTAGCCCGGCCAATGAGCAGTTCTTC. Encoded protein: CASSYTGTSPANEQFF.

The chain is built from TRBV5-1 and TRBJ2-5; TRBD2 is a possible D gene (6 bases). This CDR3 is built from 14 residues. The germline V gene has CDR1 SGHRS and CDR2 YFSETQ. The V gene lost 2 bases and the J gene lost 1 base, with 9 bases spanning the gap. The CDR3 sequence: CASSFPGSQETQYF. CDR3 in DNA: TGCGCCAGCAGCTTCCCCGGGAGCCAAGAGACCCAGTACTTC.

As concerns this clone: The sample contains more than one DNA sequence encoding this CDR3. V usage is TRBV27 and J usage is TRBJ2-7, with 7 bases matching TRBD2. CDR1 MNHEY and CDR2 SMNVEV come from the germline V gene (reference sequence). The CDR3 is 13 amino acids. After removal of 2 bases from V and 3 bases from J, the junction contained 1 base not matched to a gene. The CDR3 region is CASSLGGGYEQYF. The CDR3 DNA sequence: TGTGCCAGCAGTTTAGGGGGGGGCTACGAGCAGTACTTC.

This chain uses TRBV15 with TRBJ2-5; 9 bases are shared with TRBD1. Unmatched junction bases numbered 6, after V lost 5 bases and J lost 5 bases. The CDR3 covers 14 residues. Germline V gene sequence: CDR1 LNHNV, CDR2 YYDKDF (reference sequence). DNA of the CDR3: TGTGCCACCAGCGTGGGACAGGGTCTCGAGACCCAGTACTTC. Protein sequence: CATSVGQGLETQYF.

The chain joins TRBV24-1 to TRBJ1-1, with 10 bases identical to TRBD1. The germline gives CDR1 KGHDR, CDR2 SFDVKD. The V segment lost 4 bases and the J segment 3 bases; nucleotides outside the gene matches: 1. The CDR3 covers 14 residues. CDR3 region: CATSEGTGDTEAFF. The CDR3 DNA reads TGTGCCACCAGTGAAGGGACAGGGGACACTGAAGCTTTCTTT.

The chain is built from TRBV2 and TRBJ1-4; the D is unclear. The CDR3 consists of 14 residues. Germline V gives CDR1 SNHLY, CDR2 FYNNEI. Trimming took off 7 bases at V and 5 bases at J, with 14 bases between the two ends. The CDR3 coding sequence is TGTGCCAGCACTCACCCGGGAGAAAATGAAAAACTGTTTTTT. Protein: CASTHPGENEKLFF.

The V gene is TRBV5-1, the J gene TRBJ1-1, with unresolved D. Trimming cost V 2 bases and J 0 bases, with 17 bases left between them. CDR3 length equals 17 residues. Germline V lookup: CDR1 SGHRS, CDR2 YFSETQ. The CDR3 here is CASSFEEPGGMNTEAFF. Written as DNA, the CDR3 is TGCGCCAGCAGCTTCGAAGAACCGGGAGGAATGAACACTGAAGCTTTCTTT. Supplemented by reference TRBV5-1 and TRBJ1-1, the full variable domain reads KAGVTQTPRYLIKTRGQQVTLSCSPISGHRSVSWYQQTPGQGLQFLFEYFSETQRNKGNFPGRFSGRQFSNSRSEMNVSTLELGDSALYLCASSFEEPGGMNTEAFFGQGTRLTVV.

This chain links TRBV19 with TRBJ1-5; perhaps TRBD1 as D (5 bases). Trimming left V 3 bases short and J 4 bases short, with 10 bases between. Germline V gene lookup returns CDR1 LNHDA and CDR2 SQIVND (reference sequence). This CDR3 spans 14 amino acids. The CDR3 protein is CASSIGQGNQPQHF. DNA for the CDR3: TGTGCCAGTAGTATCGGGCAGGGAAATCAGCCCCAGCATTTT.

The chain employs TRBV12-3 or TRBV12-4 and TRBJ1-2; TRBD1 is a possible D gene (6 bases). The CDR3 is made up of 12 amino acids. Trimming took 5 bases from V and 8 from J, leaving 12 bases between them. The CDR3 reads CASSPGEFGYTF. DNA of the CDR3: TGTGCCAGCAGTCCAGGGGAATTCGGCTACACCTTC.

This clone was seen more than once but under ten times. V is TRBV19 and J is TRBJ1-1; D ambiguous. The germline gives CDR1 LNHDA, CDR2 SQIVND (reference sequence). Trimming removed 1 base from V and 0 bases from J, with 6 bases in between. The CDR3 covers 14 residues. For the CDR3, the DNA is TGTGCCAGTAGTATAGGGCCCATGAACACTGAAGCTTTCTTT. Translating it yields CASSIGPMNTEAFF.

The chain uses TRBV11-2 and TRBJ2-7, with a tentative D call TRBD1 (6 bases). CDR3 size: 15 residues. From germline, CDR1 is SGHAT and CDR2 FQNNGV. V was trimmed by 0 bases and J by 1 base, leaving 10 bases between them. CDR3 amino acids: CASSLDLGQSYEQYF. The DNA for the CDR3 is TGTGCCAGCAGCTTAGACCTAGGACAGTCCTACGAGCAGTACTTC.